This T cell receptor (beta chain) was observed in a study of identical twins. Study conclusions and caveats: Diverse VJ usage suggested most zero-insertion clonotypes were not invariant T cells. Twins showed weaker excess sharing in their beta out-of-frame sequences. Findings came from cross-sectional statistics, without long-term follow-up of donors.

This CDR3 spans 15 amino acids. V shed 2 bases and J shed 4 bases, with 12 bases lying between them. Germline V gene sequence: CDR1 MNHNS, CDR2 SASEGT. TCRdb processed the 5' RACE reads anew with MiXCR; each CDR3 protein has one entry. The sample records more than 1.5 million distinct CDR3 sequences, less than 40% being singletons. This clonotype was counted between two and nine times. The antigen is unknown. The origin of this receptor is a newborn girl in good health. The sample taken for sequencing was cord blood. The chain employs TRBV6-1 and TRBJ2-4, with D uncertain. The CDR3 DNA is TGTGCCAGCAGTGAATCATTAGGGAATAAAAACATTCAGTACTTC. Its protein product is CASSESLGNKNIQYF.